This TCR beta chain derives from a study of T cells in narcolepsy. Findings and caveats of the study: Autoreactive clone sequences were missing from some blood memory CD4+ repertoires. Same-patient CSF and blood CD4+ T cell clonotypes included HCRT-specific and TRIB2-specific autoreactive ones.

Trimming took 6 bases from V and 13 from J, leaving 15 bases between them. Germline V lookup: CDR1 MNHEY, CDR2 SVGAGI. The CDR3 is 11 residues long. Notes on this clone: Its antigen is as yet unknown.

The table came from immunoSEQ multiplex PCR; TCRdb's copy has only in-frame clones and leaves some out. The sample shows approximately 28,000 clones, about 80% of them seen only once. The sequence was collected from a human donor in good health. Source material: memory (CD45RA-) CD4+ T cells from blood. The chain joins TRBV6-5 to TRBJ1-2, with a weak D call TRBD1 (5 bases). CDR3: CASRIDSPFTF. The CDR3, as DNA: TGTGCCAGCAGAATCGACAGCCCCTTCACCTTC.